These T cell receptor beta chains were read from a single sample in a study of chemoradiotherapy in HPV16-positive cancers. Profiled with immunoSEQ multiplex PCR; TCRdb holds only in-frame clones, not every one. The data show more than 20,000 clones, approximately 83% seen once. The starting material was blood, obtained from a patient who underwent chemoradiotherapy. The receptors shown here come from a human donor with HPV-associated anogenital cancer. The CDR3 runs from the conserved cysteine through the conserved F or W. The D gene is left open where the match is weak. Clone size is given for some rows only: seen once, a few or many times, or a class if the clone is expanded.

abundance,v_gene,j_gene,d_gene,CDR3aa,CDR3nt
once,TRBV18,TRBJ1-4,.,CASSPPGRGGGNEKLFF,TGTGCCAGCTCACCACCGGGCCGGGGAGGTGGTAATGAAAAACTGTTTTTT
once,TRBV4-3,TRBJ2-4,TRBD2,CASSQEPGLVYIQYF,TGCGCCAGCAGCCAAGAACCGGGACTAGTCTACATTCAGTACTTC
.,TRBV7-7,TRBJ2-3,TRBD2,CASSPGLAGSDTQYF,TGTGCTAGCAGCCCAGGACTAGCGGGGTCAGATACGCAGTATTTT
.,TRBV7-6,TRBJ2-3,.,CASSLGGTDTQYF,TGTGCCAGCAGCTTAGGGGGCACAGATACGCAGTATTTT
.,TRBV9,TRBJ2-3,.,CASSPGTSTDTQYF,TGTGCCAGCAGCCCAGGGACCAGCACAGATACGCAGTATTTT
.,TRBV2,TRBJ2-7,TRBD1,CATLTSGTGGDSYEQYF,TGTGCCACCCTTACCTCGGGGACAGGGGGTGATTCCTACGAGCAGTACTTC
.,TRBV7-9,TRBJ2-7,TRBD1,CASSTGTGTGGNEQYF,TGTGCCAGCAGCACGGGAACCGGGACAGGGGGGAACGAGCAGTACTTC
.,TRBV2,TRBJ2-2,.,CASSVQNFNTGELFF,TGTGCCAGCAGTGTTCAGAATTTTAACACCGGGGAGCTGTTTTTT
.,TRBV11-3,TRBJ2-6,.,CASSPGGNGANVLTF,TGTGCCAGCAGCCCCGGGGGAAACGGGGCCAACGTCCTGACTTTC
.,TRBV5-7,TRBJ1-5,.,CASSLAGSGENQPQHF,TGTGCCAGCAGCTTGGCCGGGTCAGGGGAGAATCAGCCCCAGCATTTT
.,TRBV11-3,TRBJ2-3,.,CASSYGVSSSTDTQYF,TGTGCCAGCAGCTACGGGGTCTCATCTAGCACAGATACGCAGTATTTT
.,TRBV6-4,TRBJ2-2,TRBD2,CASRRTSGGANTGELFF,TGTGCCAGCAGAAGGACTAGCGGGGGAGCGAACACCGGGGAGCTGTTTTTT
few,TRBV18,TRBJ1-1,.,CASSPLGASNTEAFF,TGTGCCAGCTCACCACTAGGAGCCAGCAACACTGAAGCTTTCTTT
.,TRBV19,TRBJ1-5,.,CASSIGDGRYF,TGTGCCAGTAGTATCGGGGACGGGAGGTATTTT
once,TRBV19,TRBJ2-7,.,CASSLGTEQYF,TGTGCCAGTAGTCTGGGTACGGAGCAGTACTTC
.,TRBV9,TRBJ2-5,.,CASSRSGGAETQYF,TGTGCCAGCAGCCGTAGTGGGGGGGCGGAGACCCAGTACTTC
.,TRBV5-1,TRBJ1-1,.,CASSLEASLNTEAFF,TGCGCCAGCAGCTTGGAAGCCAGCCTGAACACTGAAGCTTTCTTT
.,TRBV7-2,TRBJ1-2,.,CASSLGPGEGYGYTF,TGTGCCAGCAGCTTAGGCCCGGGGGAGGGCTATGGCTACACCTTC
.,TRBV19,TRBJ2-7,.,CASSNTPAGSYEQYF,TGTGCCAGTAGCAACACTCCGGCAGGTTCCTACGAGCAGTACTTC
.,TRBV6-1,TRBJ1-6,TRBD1,CALEGGVHNSPLHF,TGTGCCCTAGAAGGGGGCGTCCATAATTCACCCCTCCACTTT
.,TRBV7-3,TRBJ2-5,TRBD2,CASSPWGGETQYF,TGTGCCAGCAGCCCCTGGGGGGGAGAGACCCAGTACTTC
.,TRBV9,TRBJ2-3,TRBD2,CASSGTTSPTDTQYF,TGTGCCAGCAGCGGAACGACTAGCCCCACAGATACGCAGTATTTT
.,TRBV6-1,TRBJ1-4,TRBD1,CASSEASGTGNEKLFF,TGTGCCAGCAGTGAAGCGTCGGGGACAGGGAACGAAAAACTGTTTTTT
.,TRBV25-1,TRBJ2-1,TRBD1,CASSSDRGEQFF,TGTGCCAGCAGTTCGGACAGGGGGGAGCAGTTCTTC
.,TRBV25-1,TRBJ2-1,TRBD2,CASSILAGGNNEQFF,TGTGCCAGCAGCATCCTAGCGGGGGGAAACAATGAGCAGTTCTTC
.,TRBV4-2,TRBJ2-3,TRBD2,CASSQDQGTSGGADTQYF,TGTGCCAGCAGCCAAGACCAAGGGACTAGCGGGGGGGCAGATACGCAGTATTTT
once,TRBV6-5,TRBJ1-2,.,CASSYPPGNGYTF,TGTGCCAGCAGTTATCCCCCAGGGAACGGCTACACCTTC
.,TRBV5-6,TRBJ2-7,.,CASSLDGYEQYF,TGTGCCAGCAGCTTGGACGGCTACGAGCAGTACTTC
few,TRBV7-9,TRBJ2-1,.,CASSLARAARLSYNEQFF,TGTGCCAGCAGCTTAGCGCGGGCAGCCCGGTTGTCCTACAATGAGCAGTTCTTC
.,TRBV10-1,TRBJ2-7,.,CASSGGTYEQYF,TGCGCCAGCAGTGGGGGGACCTACGAGCAGTACTTC
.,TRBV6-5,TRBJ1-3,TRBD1,CASRKTGTGNTIYF,TGTGCCAGCAGAAAGACAGGGACGGGAAACACCATATATTTT
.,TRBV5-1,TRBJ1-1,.,CASSLADEAFF,TGCGCCAGCAGCTTGGCGGATGAAGCTTTCTTT